The 20 T cell receptor beta chains listed next were all sequenced from one sample in a study of T cell clonotyping in hematopoietic cell transplantation. Stated time point: recipient sample about 28 days before transplant, after cytoreduction. Produced via immunoSEQ multiplex PCR; TCRdb's table is partial and in-frame only. The sample has roughly 30,000 clones, approximately 82% seen once; the top ten hold approximately 1.8%. This specimen consisted of peripheral blood mononuclear cells, obtained before stem cell transplant. The receptors here all came from a man aged 35-49 years with acute myeloid leukemia. Some clones in this sample may be carry-over from other donors' samples.

V and J are TRBV7-2 and TRBJ1-6; D is ambiguous. CDR3 length equals 16 residues. The germline V and J ends were trimmed by 5 bases and 6 bases, with 17 bases remaining between them. The germline gives CDR1 SGHTA, CDR2 FQGNSA. This CDR3 reads CASSRKFSDLNSPLHF. CDR3 sequence (DNA): TGTGCCAGCAGCCGAAAATTCAGCGATCTTAATTCACCCCTCCACTTT.

The chain has TRBV10-3 and TRBJ1-1; D is undetermined. CDR1 and CDR2 (germline): ENHRY, SYGVKD. CDR3 size: 13 residues. V gave up 4 bases and J gave up 5 bases, with 11 bases separating them. CDR3 bases: TGTGCCATCAGTGGTACAGTAGGGACTGAAGCTTTCTTT. This gives the protein CAISGTVGTEAFF.

The chain combines TRBV4-1 with TRBJ2-3, with 10 bases lining up with TRBD2. Germline CDR1 and CDR2: MGHRA and YSYEKL. The CDR3 is 17 amino acids. J lost 3 bases, V lost 1 base, and 7 bases had no gene match. The CDR3 is CASSQAPSGSGTDTQYF. CDR3 nucleotides: TGCGCCAGCAGCCAAGCCCCTAGCGGGAGTGGAACAGATACGCAGTATTTT.

Here the CDR3 DNA reads TGTGCCAGCAGCGTAGGCGGGAGGGGGTACGAGCAGTACTTC. Translation gives CASSVGGRGYEQYF. The rearrangement joins TRBV9 to TRBJ2-7, with TRBD2 identical over 9 bases. The CDR3 contains 14 residues. Germline CDR1 is SGDLS and CDR2 is YYNGEE. With V trimmed by 0 bases and J by 4 bases, 2 bases remained unmatched.

This clone showed up just a few times. The chain has TRBV30 and TRBJ1-1; D remains unclear. Germline V gene lookup returns CDR1 GTSNPN and CDR2 SVGIG (reference sequence). There are 13 residues in the CDR3. Trimming left V 0 bases short and J 1 base short, with 6 bases between. Here the CDR3 reads CAWSVMSNTEAFF. The CDR3 region has the DNA TGTGCCTGGAGTGTGATGTCGAACACTGAAGCTTTCTTT.

Remarks on this clone: Because the CDR3's place on the DNA is in doubt, the DNA is left out and the CDR3 is given as listed by TCRdb. The gene calls are TRBV9 and TRBJ2-7; TRBD2 was called by the table and not checked on the DNA. The CDR3 spans 15 amino acids, including both terminal residues. Germline assignment: CDR1 SGDLS and CDR2 YYNGEE. This CDR3 is CASSPAARESYEQYF.

This sequence joins TRBV9 and TRBJ1-4; no reliable D call. This CDR3 spans 15 amino acids. The germline CDR1 and CDR2 sequences are SGDLS and YYNGEE. The V gene lost 0 bases and the J gene lost 7 bases, with 13 bases spanning the gap. CDR3 DNA: TGTGCCAGCAGCGTAGGGTCCGGGCTCGGTGAAAAACTGTTTTTT. It yields the protein CASSVGSGLGEKLFF.

The gene calls are TRBV4-2 and TRBJ2-2, with D unclear. CDR3 length equals 18 residues. The germline gives CDR1 LGHNA, CDR2 YNFKEQ. Trimming cost V 0 bases and J 4 bases, with 18 bases left between them. The CDR3 sequence is CASSQDQAVAYGTGELFF. DNA of the CDR3: TGTGCCAGCAGCCAAGATCAGGCGGTAGCATATGGCACCGGGGAGCTGTTTTTT.

This clone has only one observation. J is TRBJ2-2 and V is TRBV29-1; D may be TRBD2 (6 bases). This CDR3 region has 14 residues. Germline lookup yields CDR1 SQVTM and CDR2 ANQGSEA. The V end lost 3 bases, the J end lost 1 base, and 9 bases lay between the germline ends. CDR3 protein: CSVDGGVNTGELFF. In DNA, the CDR3 is TGCAGCGTTGATGGCGGGGTGAACACCGGGGAGCTGTTTTTT.

This chain joins TRBV19 and TRBJ1-2, with 7 bases matching TRBD1. Germline CDR1 reads LNHDA; CDR2 reads SQIVND (reference sequence). The trim removed 3 bases at V and 7 bases at J, leaving 8 bases unmatched. The CDR3 is 14 residues long. In nucleotides, the CDR3 is TGTGCCAGTAGTATCGACAGGGAGGTTAGTGGCTACACCTTC. As protein: CASSIDREVSGYTF. The full variable domain, with the rest looked up from reference TRBV19 and TRBJ1-2, is DGGITQSPKYLFRKEGQNVTLSCEQNLNHDAMYWYRQDPGQGLRLIYYSQIVNDFQKGDIAEGYSVSREKKESFPLTVTSAQKNPTAFYLCASSIDREVSGYTFGSGTRLTVV.

CDR3 sequence: CASSLGGSRQGIYEQYF. The CDR3 DNA sequence: TGTGCCAGCAGCTTAGGAGGAAGCAGACAGGGAATTTACGAGCAGTACTTC. The V and J genes are TRBV11-3 and TRBJ2-7, with TRBD1 matching 7 bases. Germline V gene sequence: CDR1 SGHNT, CDR2 YENEEA. With V trimmed by 1 base and J by 4 bases, 13 bases remained unmatched. This CDR3 region has 17 residues.

This clone was found once. This chain connects TRBV2 to TRBJ2-7; D unclear. CDR1 and CDR2 from the germline V gene are SNHLY and FYNNEI. Trimming took 3 bases from V and 3 from J, leaving 3 bases between them. This CDR3 contains 11 residues. In DNA, the CDR3 is TGTGCCAGCAGTGATGTCTACGAGCAGTACTTC. Protein product: CASSDVYEQYF.

J is TRBJ1-5 and V is TRBV6-6; 10 positions match TRBD1. Trimming cost V 6 bases and J 4 bases; bases outside gene matches: 3. Germline V gene lookup returns CDR1 MNHNY and CDR2 SVGAGI (reference sequence). This CDR3 is 14 amino acids long. This CDR3 reads CASSWTGGNQPQHF. CDR3 sequence (DNA): TGTGCCAGCAGCTGGACAGGGGGTAATCAGCCCCAGCATTTT.

This clone was counted only a few times. The chain uses TRBV9 and TRBJ2-2; the match to TRBD1 covers 8 bases. The CDR3 contains 16 residues. V shed 0 bases and J 1 base; nucleotides not matched to a gene: 2. Per the germline V gene, CDR1 is SGDLS and CDR2 is YYNGEE. As DNA, the CDR3 is TGTGCCAGCAGCGTAGGTGGGACAGGGAACACCGGGGAGCTGTTTTTT. Amino acids: CASSVGGTGNTGELFF. Combining the CDR3 with reference TRBV9 and TRBJ2-2 gives the whole variable domain DSGVTQTPKHLITATGQRVTLRCSPRSGDLSVYWYQQSLDQGLQFLIQYYNGEERAKGNILERFSAQQFPDLHSELNLSSLELGDSALYFCASSVGGTGNTGELFFGEGSRLTVL.

The chain joins TRBV28 to TRBJ1-2, with TRBD1 matching 9 bases. This CDR3 has 15 residues. V was clipped by 3 bases and J by 7 bases; unmatched bases: 9. Germline CDR1 and CDR2: MDHEN and SYDVKM. The CDR3 sequence: CASSLSTGGRSGYTF. CDR3 bases: TGTGCCAGCAGTTTGTCGACAGGGGGTAGGAGTGGCTACACCTTC.

V gene TRBV7-9 combines with J gene TRBJ2-3, with D tentatively TRBD1 or TRBD2 (6 bases each). The CDR3 is made up of 16 amino acids. Trimming took 5 bases from V and 2 from J, leaving 17 bases between them. CDR1 and CDR2 (germline): SEHNR, FQNEAQ (reference sequence). CDR3 sequence: CASSLGGPPNTDTQYF. The CDR3 bases are TGTGCCAGCAGCCTTGGGGGGCCACCGAACACAGATACGCAGTATTTT.

This chain connects TRBV7-2 to TRBJ1-2; 8 bases are a match to TRBD1. Trimming took 5 bases from V and 4 from J; bases not matched to a gene: 3. This CDR3 spans 13 amino acids. CDR1 and CDR2 (germline): SGHTA, FQGNSA. The CDR3 DNA reads as TGTGCCAGCAGCCAGGACAGGGTCTATGGCTACACCTTC. Its translation is CASSQDRVYGYTF.

J is TRBJ2-2 and V is TRBV7-8; TRBD2 matches 10 bases. The CDR3 has 15 amino acids. J was trimmed by 8 bases and V by 7 bases; bases with no gene match: 10. In germline, CDR1 is SGHVS, CDR2 FQNEAQ. CDR3 nucleotide sequence: TGTGCCAGCACCTCGCTAGCGGGGGACCTTGGGGAGCTGTTTTTT. It yields the protein CASTSLAGDLGELFF.

The chain recombines TRBV29-1 with TRBJ2-1, with D unresolved. The V and J ends lost 2 bases and 7 bases respectively, with 9 bases between them. CDR1 is SQVTM, CDR2 ANQGSEA, per germline. The CDR3 has 12 amino acids. CDR3 in amino acids: CSVERASNEQFF. The CDR3 region has the DNA TGCAGCGTTGAAAGGGCTTCTAATGAGCAGTTCTTC.

This clone appeared a few times. The chain uses TRBV5-1 and TRBJ1-3; D gene ambiguous. Trimming took 4 bases from V and 1 from J, leaving 12 bases between them. The V gene's germline CDR1 is SGHRS and CDR2 YFSETQ. The CDR3 contains 15 residues. The CDR3 protein is CASSPPDPSGNTIYF. The CDR3 DNA sequence: TGCGCCAGCAGCCCACCTGACCCGTCTGGAAACACCATATATTTT.